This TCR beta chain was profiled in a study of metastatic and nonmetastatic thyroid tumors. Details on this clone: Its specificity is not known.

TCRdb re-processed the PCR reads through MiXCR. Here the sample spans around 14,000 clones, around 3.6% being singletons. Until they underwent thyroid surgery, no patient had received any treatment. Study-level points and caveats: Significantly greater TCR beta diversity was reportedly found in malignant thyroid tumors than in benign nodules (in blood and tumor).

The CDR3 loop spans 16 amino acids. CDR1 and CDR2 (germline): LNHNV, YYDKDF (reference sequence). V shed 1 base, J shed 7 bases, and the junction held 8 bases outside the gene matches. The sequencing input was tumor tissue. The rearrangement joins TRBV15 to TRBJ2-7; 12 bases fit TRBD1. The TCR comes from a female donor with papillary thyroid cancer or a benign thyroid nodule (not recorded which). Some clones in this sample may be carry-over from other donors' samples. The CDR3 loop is CATSRGGQGAMGEQYF. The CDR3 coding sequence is TGTGCCACCAGCAGAGGGGGACAGGGGGCTATGGGAGAGCAGTACTTC.